Below, 23 T cell receptor beta chains from the same sample are listed, as sequenced in a study of TIL therapy for anti-PD-1-resistant metastatic lung cancer. This was the immunoSEQ v3 assay. The repertoire was sequenced with immunoSEQ multiplex PCR; TCRdb's copy has only in-frame clones and lacks some. The data hold under 100,000 clones, with around three fifths observed a single time. Time point meaning: pre-treatment sample, taken before nivolumab and TIL therapy. Most excised metastases sampled were pleural nodules or supraclavicular lymph nodes. The sequencing used tumor tissue, collected at baseline. These receptors were taken from a person aged 25-85 years with non-small cell lung cancer.

The gene calls are TRBV9 and TRBJ2-7; 8 bases agree with TRBD2. From germline, CDR1 is SGDLS and CDR2 YYNGEE. This CDR3 comprises 14 residues. Trimming removed 3 bases from V and 3 bases from J; junction bases left unmatched: 5. The CDR3 DNA follows: TGTGCCAGCAGCGCCGGTGCGGGAGGCTACGAGCAGTACTTC. Residues: CASSAGAGGYEQYF.

This chain uses TRBV3-1 (or the pseudogene TRBV3-2) with TRBJ2-7, with D possibly matching TRBD1 (5 bases). CDR3 length: 16 amino acids. From germline, CDR1 is LGHDT and CDR2 YNNKEL (reference sequence). Trimming shortened V by 1 base and J by 3 bases, and 16 bases separated the two germline ends. The CDR3 coding sequence is TGTGCCAGCAGCCAAGGGAGTTTGGGGCACATCTACGAGCAGTACTTC. Translating gives CASSQGSLGHIYEQYF.

The rearrangement uses TRBV7-9 and TRBJ2-1, with 12 bases identical to TRBD2. CDR3 length: 19 residues. V trimming: 1 base; J trimming: 0 bases; junction bases outside the gene matches: 7. Germline-derived CDR1 and CDR2 are SEHNR and FQNEAQ (reference sequence). The CDR3 DNA follows: TGTGCCAGCAGCTTAGTTGCAGGACTAGCGGGAAGCTCCTACAATGAGCAGTTCTTC. Its translation: CASSLVAGLAGSSYNEQFF.

The chain couples TRBV7-2 to TRBJ1-5; D gene unclear. Germline V gene data show CDR1 as SGHTA and CDR2 as FQGNSA. V lost 1 base and J lost 0, with 7 bases in between. The CDR3 loop spans 15 amino acids. The DNA of the CDR3 is TGTGCCAGCAGCTTAGTAGCACCTAGCAATCAGCCCCAGCATTTT. It specifies CASSLVAPSNQPQHF.

This clone was seen a single time. V is TRBV5-6 and J is TRBJ2-5, with D hard to call. V was clipped by 4 bases and J by 0 bases, with 4 bases between them. The CDR3 is made up of 12 amino acids. Germline V lookup: CDR1 SGHDT, CDR2 YYEEEE. The CDR3 DNA reads TGTGCCAGCAGCAAGGACCAAGAGACCCAGTACTTC. The encoded protein is CASSKDQETQYF.

The chain couples TRBV9 to TRBJ1-4, with D uncertain. V was pared by 0 bases and J by 6 bases, with 6 bases between. The CDR3 runs to 13 residues. Germline CDR1 and CDR2: SGDLS and YYNGEE. The CDR3 spells CASSVAGDEKLFF. CDR3 bases: TGTGCCAGCAGCGTAGCTGGGGATGAAAAACTGTTTTTT.

The chain uses TRBV5-4 and TRBJ1-3, with TRBD1 matching over 8 bases. CDR3 size: 14 residues. J was trimmed by 4 bases and V by 4 bases; bases with no gene match: 4. Germline values: CDR1 SGHNT, CDR2 YYREEE (reference sequence). The CDR3 DNA follows: TGTGCCAGCAGCCCGGGGACAGGAGGAAACACCATATATTTT. The encoded protein is CASSPGTGGNTIYF.

The V and J genes are TRBV3-1 (or the pseudogene TRBV3-2) and TRBJ1-4; D is uncertain. The germline V gene encodes CDR1 LGHDT and CDR2 YNNKEL (reference sequence). V lost 4 bases and J 12 bases, leaving 12 bases between the germline ends. This CDR3 is 12 amino acids long. The CDR3 DNA sequence: TGTGCCAGCAGCCTAAAACTTGGGGAACTGTTTTTT. Its protein product is CASSLKLGELFF.

The chain is built from TRBV28 and TRBJ2-5; no reliable D call. Germline CDR1 MDHEN, CDR2 SYDVKM. V lost 5 bases to trimming and J lost 5 bases, with 9 bases between them. The CDR3 loop spans 12 amino acids. CDR3 region: CASSTNLETQYF. The DNA of the CDR3 is TGTGCCAGCAGTACCAATTTGGAGACCCAGTACTTC.

The V call is TRBV9, the J call TRBJ2-1; D gene unclear. The CDR3 is made up of 16 amino acids. The V gene lost 0 bases and the J gene lost 0 bases, with 10 bases spanning the gap. Germline V lookup: CDR1 SGDLS, CDR2 YYNGEE. As DNA, the CDR3 is TGTGCCAGCAGCGTAGATGGGCGGAGCTCCTACAATGAGCAGTTCTTC. It specifies CASSVDGRSSYNEQFF.

This rearrangement joins TRBV7-9 to TRBJ1-1; no definite D call. V lost 7 bases, J lost 3 bases, and 12 bases lay in between. Germline assignment: CDR1 SEHNR and CDR2 FQNEAQ (reference sequence). The CDR3 contains 13 residues. The CDR3 nucleotides read TGTGCCAGCAAGAAGGATGGGGACACTGAAGCTTTCTTT. It specifies CASKKDGDTEAFF.

The genes are TRBV11-2 and TRBJ2-4; a weak D match, TRBD2 (6 bases). The germline gives CDR1 SGHAT, CDR2 FQNNGV. The CDR3 consists of 14 residues. Trimming cost V 5 bases and J 7 bases, with 15 bases left between them. The CDR3 protein is CASSQGSRGNIQYF. The CDR3 bases are TGTGCCAGCAGCCAAGGCTCCCGGGGGAACATTCAGTACTTC.

The chain couples TRBV2 to TRBJ2-2, with 9 bases fitting TRBD1. Germline V gene sequence: CDR1 SNHLY, CDR2 FYNNEI. The trim removed 5 bases at V and 0 bases at J, leaving 1 base unmatched. This CDR3 has 15 amino acids. CDR3 bases: TGTGCCAGCAGTCGGACAGGGGCGAACACCGGGGAGCTGTTTTTT. It translates to CASSRTGANTGELFF.

This clone was observed a handful of times. The chain has TRBV7-6 and TRBJ2-2, with D hard to call. V gave up 0 bases and J gave up 4 bases, with 6 bases separating them. Germline assignment: CDR1 SGHVS and CDR2 FNYEAQ. This CDR3 has 14 amino acids. CDR3 amino acids: CASSLADPTGELFF. Here the CDR3 DNA reads TGTGCCAGCAGCTTAGCTGATCCCACCGGGGAGCTGTTTTTT.

This clone was seen a few times. CDR3 in amino acids: CASSPRTHGEYNEQFF. The CDR3 DNA sequence: TGTGCCAGCAGCCCCAGAACCCACGGGGAGTACAATGAGCAGTTCTTC. The chain couples TRBV7-3 to TRBJ2-1; weak D call: TRBD2 (5 bases). The V end was cut by 5 bases, the J end by 4 bases, with 18 bases between. This CDR3 has 16 amino acids. In germline, CDR1 is SGHTA, CDR2 FQGTGA.

This chain joins TRBV2 and TRBJ1-4, with 9 bases lining up with TRBD1. V shed 4 bases, J shed 7 bases, and the junction held 13 bases outside the gene matches. Germline V gene sequence: CDR1 SNHLY, CDR2 FYNNEI. The length of the CDR3 is 17 residues. CDR3: CASSGSPGQGFGEKLFF. The DNA of the CDR3 is TGTGCCAGCAGTGGGTCTCCGGGACAGGGTTTTGGTGAAAAACTGTTTTTT.

The chain links TRBV5-6 to TRBJ2-1, with TRBD2 identical over 8 bases. There are 17 residues in the CDR3. With 3 bases clipped from V and 0 bases from J, the junction kept 8 bases outside the gene matches. The V gene's germline CDR1 is SGHDT and CDR2 YYEEEE. The CDR3 reads CASSSPPGTSSYNEQFF. The CDR3 DNA follows: TGTGCCAGCAGCTCGCCTCCCGGGACTAGCTCCTACAATGAGCAGTTCTTC. Complete variable domain (other parts from reference TRBV5-6 and TRBJ2-1): DAGVTQSPTHLIKTRGQQVTLRCSPKSGHDTVSWYQQALGQGPQFIFQYYEEEERQRGNFPDRFSGHQFPNYSSELNVNALLLGDSALYLCASSSPPGTSSYNEQFFGPGTRLTVL.

The CDR3 region is CASSLVGVESYGYTF. CDR3 coding DNA: TGTGCCAGCAGCTTAGTTGGGGTGGAGTCCTATGGCTACACCTTC. The chain couples TRBV7-2 to TRBJ1-2; D not certain. V was clipped by 1 base and J by 4 bases, with 13 bases between them. The CDR3 covers 15 residues. Germline loops: CDR1 SGHTA, CDR2 FQGNSA.

V usage is TRBV28 and J usage is TRBJ2-3; D is unclear. The CDR3 has 17 residues. Trimming shortened V by 5 bases and J by 7 bases, and 25 bases separated the two germline ends. Germline CDR1 reads MDHEN; CDR2 reads SYDVKM. The CDR3 is CASSPPHYRLLSYTQYF. In nucleotides, the CDR3 is TGTGCCAGCAGTCCCCCCCATTACCGGCTTTTGAGTTATACGCAGTATTTT.

The chain uses TRBV5-1 and TRBJ2-7; D is unresolved. This CDR3 region has 16 residues. Deletions cut 5 bases from V and 1 base from J, with 19 bases between. Germline V CDR1 and CDR2: SGHRS, YFSETQ. CDR3 nucleotides: TGCGCCAGCAGAACCCGCTTTGCTGGCGAATCCTACGAGCAGTACTTC. Translating gives CASRTRFAGESYEQYF. The full variable domain, its missing parts supplied by reference TRBV5-1 and TRBJ2-7, is KAGVTQTPRYLIKTRGQQVTLSCSPISGHRSVSWYQQTPGQGLQFLFEYFSETQRNKGNFPGRFSGRQFSNSRSEMNVSTLELGDSALYLCASRTRFAGESYEQYFGPGTRLTVT.

The table lists this clone with a few counts. The chain is built from TRBV30 and TRBJ1-6; D not certain. From germline, CDR1 is GTSNPN and CDR2 SVGIG (reference sequence). The CDR3 totals 14 residues. V was clipped by 4 bases and J by 10 bases, with 17 bases between them. CDR3 in DNA: TGTGCCTGGACCAGACCGGCCGGCGCATCACCCCTCCACTTT. Amino acids: CAWTRPAGASPLHF.

The chain is built from TRBV24-1 and TRBJ2-2; D perhaps matches TRBD2 (6 bases). Trimming pared 0 bases from V and 0 bases from J, leaving 10 bases between. In germline, CDR1 is KGHDR, CDR2 SFDVKD. CDR3 length: 17 amino acids. The CDR3 coding sequence is TGTGCCACCAGTGATTTGAGGCGGGAACCGAACACCGGGGAGCTGTTTTTT. Its translation: CATSDLRREPNTGELFF.

The count of this clone is one. The genes are TRBV9 and TRBJ2-2; TRBD1 or TRBD2 may be the D gene (6 bases each). The germline V and J ends were trimmed by 0 bases and 6 bases, with 12 bases remaining between them. The CDR3 contains 15 residues. The germline V gene has CDR1 SGDLS and CDR2 YYNGEE. This CDR3 reads CASSVEGGGAGELFF. CDR3 sequence (DNA): TGTGCCAGCAGCGTAGAAGGGGGAGGAGCCGGGGAGCTGTTTTTT. Looking up the rest from reference TRBV9 and TRBJ2-2 gives the full variable domain: DSGVTQTPKHLITATGQRVTLRCSPRSGDLSVYWYQQSLDQGLQFLIQYYNGEERAKGNILERFSAQQFPDLHSELNLSSLELGDSALYFCASSVEGGGAGELFFGEGSRLTVL.